The present entry profiles one T cell receptor (beta chain) with its context. Using immunoSEQ multiplex PCR, the repertoire was profiled, and TCRdb retains in-frame clones only, with some absent. In the table there are about 270,000 clones, 75% to 95% of which are singletons. This sample is drawn from a study of blood T cell repertoires in COVID-19. On the study more broadly: PBMCs, B-cell-depleted T cells, or T cells were the source of the cDNA or gDNA that made up the material.

CDR1 is SGHVS, CDR2 FNYEAQ, per germline. The germline V and J ends were trimmed by 0 bases and 3 bases, with 15 bases remaining between them. The CDR3 length is 16 residues. In the 2 weeks before study entry, exposed participants met a COVID-19 case, which was PCR-confirmed or clinician-diagnosed. This rearrangement joins TRBV7-6 to TRBJ2-7, with D possibly TRBD2 on 6 matching bases. Material for sequencing was PBMCs or T cells enriched from blood (not recorded which). This receptor was identified in a man in his forties who had been exposed to COVID-19. CDR3 protein: CASSLALGSGLYEQYF. The DNA for the CDR3 is TGTGCCAGCAGCTTAGCGCTCGGTAGCGGACTCTACGAGCAGTACTTC.